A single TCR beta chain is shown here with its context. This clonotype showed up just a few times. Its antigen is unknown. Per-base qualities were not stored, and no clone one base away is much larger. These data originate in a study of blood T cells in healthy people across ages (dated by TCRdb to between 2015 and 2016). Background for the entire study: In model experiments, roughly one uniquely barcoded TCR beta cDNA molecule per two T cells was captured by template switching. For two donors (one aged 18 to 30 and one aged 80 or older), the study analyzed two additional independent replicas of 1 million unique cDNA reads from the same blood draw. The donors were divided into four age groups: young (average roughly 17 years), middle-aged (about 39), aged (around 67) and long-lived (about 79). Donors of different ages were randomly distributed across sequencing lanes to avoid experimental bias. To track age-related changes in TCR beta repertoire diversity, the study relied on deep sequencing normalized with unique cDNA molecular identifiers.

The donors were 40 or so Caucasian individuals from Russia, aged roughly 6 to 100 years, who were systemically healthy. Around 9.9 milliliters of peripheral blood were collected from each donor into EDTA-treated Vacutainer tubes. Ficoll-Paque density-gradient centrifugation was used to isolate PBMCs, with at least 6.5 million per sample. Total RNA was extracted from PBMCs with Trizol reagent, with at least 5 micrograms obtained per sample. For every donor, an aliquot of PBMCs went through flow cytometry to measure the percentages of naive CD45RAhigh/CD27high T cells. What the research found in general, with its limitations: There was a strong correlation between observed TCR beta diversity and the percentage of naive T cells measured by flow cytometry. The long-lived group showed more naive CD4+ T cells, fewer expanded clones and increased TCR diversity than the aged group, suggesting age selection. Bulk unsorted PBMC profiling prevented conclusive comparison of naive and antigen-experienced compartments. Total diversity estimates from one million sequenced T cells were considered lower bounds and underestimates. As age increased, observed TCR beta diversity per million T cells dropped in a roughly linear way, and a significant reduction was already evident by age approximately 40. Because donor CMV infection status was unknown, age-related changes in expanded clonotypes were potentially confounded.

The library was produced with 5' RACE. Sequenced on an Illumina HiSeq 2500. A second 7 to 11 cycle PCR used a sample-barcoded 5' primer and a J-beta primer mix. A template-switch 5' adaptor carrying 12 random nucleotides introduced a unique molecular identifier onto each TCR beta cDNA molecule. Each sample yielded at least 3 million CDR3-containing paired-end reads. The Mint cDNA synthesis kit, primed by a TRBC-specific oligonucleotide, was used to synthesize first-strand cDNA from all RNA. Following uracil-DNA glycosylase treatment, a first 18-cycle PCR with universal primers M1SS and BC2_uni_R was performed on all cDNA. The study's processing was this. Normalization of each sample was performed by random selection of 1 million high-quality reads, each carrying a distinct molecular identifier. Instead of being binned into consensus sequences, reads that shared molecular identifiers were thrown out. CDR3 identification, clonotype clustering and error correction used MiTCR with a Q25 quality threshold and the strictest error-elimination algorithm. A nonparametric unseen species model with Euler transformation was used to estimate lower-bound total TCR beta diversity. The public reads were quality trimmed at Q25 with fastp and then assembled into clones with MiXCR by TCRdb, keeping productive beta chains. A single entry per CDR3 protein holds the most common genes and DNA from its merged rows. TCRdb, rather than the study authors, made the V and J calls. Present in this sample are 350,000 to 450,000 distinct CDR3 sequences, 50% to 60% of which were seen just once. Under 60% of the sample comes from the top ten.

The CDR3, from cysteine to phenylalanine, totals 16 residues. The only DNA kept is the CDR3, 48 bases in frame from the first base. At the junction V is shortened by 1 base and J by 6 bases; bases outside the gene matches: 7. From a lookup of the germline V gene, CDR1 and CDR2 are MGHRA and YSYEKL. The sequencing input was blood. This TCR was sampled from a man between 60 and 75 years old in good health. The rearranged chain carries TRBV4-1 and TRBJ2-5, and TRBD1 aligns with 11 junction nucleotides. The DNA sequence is TGCGCCAGCAGCCAAGCCTCGGGACAGGGGGGACAGACCCAGTACTTC. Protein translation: CASSQASGQGGQTQYF.